A selection of T cell receptor beta chains follows, all from one sample in a study of PD-1 blockade in classical Hodgkin lymphoma. The repertoire was sequenced with immunoSEQ multiplex PCR; TCRdb's copy has only in-frame clones and lacks some. The sample has more than 140,000 clones, approximately 72% seen once. Sequenced material: peripheral blood mononuclear cells (PBMCs), taken before the second cycle of nivolumab. The receptors were sampled from a human donor with classical Hodgkin lymphoma. Each CDR3 is given with its conserved first and last residue. The D gene is left open where the match is weak. Expanded clones get a size class; other rows say once, few or many, or leave the size out.

j_call d_call clone_size v_call cdr3_aa cdr3_nt
TRBJ2-1 TRBD2 NA TRBV7-2 CASSLERASGYNEQFF TGTGCCAGCAGCTTAGAAAGGGCTAGCGGCTACAATGAGCAGTTCTTC
TRBJ2-2 TRBD1 NA TRBV4-3 CASSHPMGTGDTGELFF TGCGCCAGCAGCCATCCCATGGGGACAGGGGACACCGGGGAGCTGTTTTTT
TRBJ1-6 NA NA TRBV5-1 CASSLVMTDSYNSPLHF TGCGCCAGCAGCTTGGTGATGACGGACTCCTATAATTCACCCCTCCACTTT
TRBJ2-2 NA NA TRBV19 CASSRPRAGAVPGELFF TGTGCCAGTAGCCGCCCAAGGGCCGGGGCAGTTCCCGGGGAGCTGTTTTTT
TRBJ2-3 NA NA TRBV7-2 CASSLAGGVDTQYF TGTGCCAGCAGCTTAGCGGGGGGCGTGGATACGCAGTATTTT
TRBJ2-7 NA NA TRBV7-6 CASSLIFGNEQYF TGTGCCAGCAGCTTAATTTTCGGCAACGAGCAGTACTTC
TRBJ1-2 NA NA TRBV13 CASSFLTNNYGYTF TGTGCCAGCAGCTTCCTTACTAATAACTATGGCTACACCTTC
TRBJ2-7 TRBD2 NA TRBV7-9 CASSLAESPGLAGGYEQYF TGTGCCAGCAGCTTAGCGGAATCTCCGGGACTAGCGGGGGGCTACGAGCAGTACTTC
TRBJ1-1 NA NA TRBV2 CASSELGLGEAFF TGTGCCAGCAGTGAATTGGGGCTCGGTGAAGCTTTCTTT
TRBJ2-7 TRBD1 NA TRBV7-2 CASSSSGLQGASGEQYF TGTGCCAGCAGCTCATCTGGTTTACAGGGGGCCAGCGGCGAGCAGTACTTC
TRBJ2-1 TRBD1 NA TRBV4-2 CASSQDGGQGAREQFF TGTGCCAGCAGCCAAGATGGAGGACAGGGGGCGAGGGAGCAGTTCTTC
TRBJ1-6 NA NA TRBV6-5 CASSRTIYNSPLHF TGTGCCAGCAGCCGGACTATTTATAATTCACCCCTCCACTTT
TRBJ1-2 NA many TRBV21-1 CASSKVSWGGGDLLPGYTF TGTGCCAGCAGCAAAGTTTCCTGGGGTGGAGGGGACCTCCTCCCCGGCTACACCTTC
TRBJ2-7 NA NA TRBV19 CASNRRGAGSSYEQYF TGTGCCAGTAACCGGCGCGGGGCGGGGAGCTCCTACGAGCAGTACTTC
TRBJ2-5 NA few TRBV28 CASSPGWRETQYF TGTGCCAGCAGTCCAGGGTGGAGGGAGACCCAGTACTTC
TRBJ1-2 NA NA TRBV5-1 CASSPRPLYDGYTF TGCGCCAGCAGCCCCCGGCCTCTCTATGATGGCTACACCTTC
TRBJ1-5 TRBD1 NA TRBV28 CASSARDRGLAGQPQHF TGTGCCAGCAGTGCCCGGGACAGGGGCCTTGCCGGTCAGCCCCAGCATTTT
TRBJ2-5 NA once TRBV6-1 CASRGFGNQETQYF TGTGCCAGCAGGGGATTTGGGAACCAAGAGACCCAGTACTTC
TRBJ2-5 TRBD1 NA TRBV7-9 CASSLDRGLTRETQYF TGTGCCAGCAGCCTGGACAGGGGGTTAACCCGAGAGACCCAGTACTTC
TRBJ1-2 NA NA TRBV19 CASRTDRLYGYTF TGTGCCAGTAGGACTGACAGGCTGTATGGCTACACCTTC
TRBJ2-1 TRBD2 NA TRBV5-1 CASSPPGGIGANEQFF TGCGCCAGCAGCCCCCCGGGGGGAATCGGGGCCAATGAGCAGTTCTTC
TRBJ2-5 NA NA TRBV2 CASILERAIETQYF TGTGCCAGCATCCTGGAGAGAGCGATAGAGACCCAGTACTTC
TRBJ2-1 TRBD1 NA TRBV6-5 CASSRTGNEQFF TGTGCCAGCAGCAGGACAGGGAATGAGCAGTTCTTC
TRBJ2-3 NA NA TRBV27 CASSSPGSGTDTQYF TGTGCCAGCAGTTCGCCCGGGAGCGGCACAGATACGCAGTATTTT
TRBJ1-2 NA once TRBV5-6 CASSLGDNYGYTF TGTGCCAGCAGCTTGGGGGATAACTATGGCTACACCTTC
TRBJ2-1 NA NA TRBV30 CAWSVRGPYNEQFF TGTGCCTGGAGTGTCCGCGGGCCTTACAATGAGCAGTTCTTC
TRBJ2-6 NA NA TRBV18 CASSPRSSGANVLTF TGTGCCAGCTCACCACGCTCTTCTGGGGCCAACGTCCTGACTTTC
TRBJ2-3 NA NA TRBV10-3 CAISESIQHTQYF TGTGCCATCAGTGAGTCGATACAGCATACGCAGTATTTT
TRBJ2-3 NA few TRBV6-5 CASSYGGASTDTQYF TGTGCCAGCAGTTACGGAGGGGCCAGCACAGATACGCAGTATTTT
TRBJ1-2 NA NA TRBV27 CASSSGVEYGYTF TGTGCCAGCAGTTCAGGGGTGGAGTATGGCTACACCTTC
TRBJ1-1 NA few TRBV30 CAWNGGGEAFF TGTGCCTGGAACGGCGGCGGTGAAGCTTTCTTT
TRBJ2-1 TRBD2 once TRBV4-1 CASSQGLGLAGYNEQFF TGCGCCAGCAGCCAAGGCTTGGGACTAGCGGGCTACAATGAGCAGTTCTTC
TRBJ2-3 NA NA TRBV11-2 CASHPGDTQYF TGTGCCAGCCATCCCGGAGATACGCAGTATTTT
TRBJ2-1 NA NA TRBV28 CASSLIVDSDSSYNEQFF TGTGCCAGCAGTTTAATCGTGGACAGCGATAGCTCCTACAATGAGCAGTTCTTC
TRBJ1-3 NA NA TRBV9 CASSVQPGPGIRNTIYF TGTGCCAGCAGCGTACAACCGGGGCCAGGGATTAGAAACACCATATATTTT
TRBJ2-5 TRBD1 NA TRBV7-6 CASSYPAATGGGKTQYF TGTGCCAGCAGCTACCCCGCCGCTACAGGGGGCGGCAAGACCCAGTACTTC
TRBJ2-5 NA NA TRBV10-3 CAISETTAQETQYF TGTGCCATCAGTGAGACTACGGCTCAAGAGACCCAGTACTTC
TRBJ2-7 NA once TRBV19 CASSMYDYEQYF TGTGCCAGTAGTATGTATGACTACGAGCAGTACTTC
TRBJ2-7 NA NA TRBV6-5 CASSEGYEQYF TGTGCCAGCAGTGAAGGTTACGAGCAGTACTTC
TRBJ2-7 NA NA TRBV6-1 CASSDTGGWYEQYF TGTGCCAGCAGTGACACAGGAGGGTGGTACGAGCAGTACTTC
TRBJ2-5 NA NA TRBV29-1 CSVTAGMGGTQYF TGCAGCGTTACCGCGGGGATGGGAGGGACCCAGTACTTC
TRBJ2-5 NA NA TRBV30 CAWSNAGAETQYF TGTGCCTGGAGTAATGCGGGCGCTGAGACCCAGTACTTC
TRBJ1-4 NA once TRBV5-1 CASRPAVVATNEKLFF TGCGCCAGCAGACCCGCGGTGGTGGCAACTAATGAAAAACTGTTTTTT
TRBJ2-3 TRBD1 once TRBV7-3 CASSLDGADRDTQYF TGTGCCAGCAGCTTAGATGGGGCAGACAGGGACACGCAGTATTTT
TRBJ2-5 NA NA TRBV28 CASSPPYAGGETQYF TGTGCCAGCAGTCCCCCGTACGCCGGCGGTGAGACCCAGTACTTC
TRBJ1-6 NA NA TRBV7-3 CASSLNGISNSPLHF TGTGCCAGCAGCTTGAATGGGATCAGTAATTCACCCCTCCACTTT
TRBJ2-7 TRBD1 NA TRBV4-1 CASSLNGQGGEQYF TGCGCCAGCAGCCTTAACGGACAGGGAGGCGAGCAGTACTTC
TRBJ2-5 TRBD1 NA TRBV7-2 CASSSRQGRETQYF TGTGCCAGCAGCTCTAGACAGGGACGAGAGACCCAGTACTTC
TRBJ1-4 NA NA TRBV6-5 CASSYGPGQLVLFF TGTGCCAGCAGTTACGGCCCCGGACAACTGGTACTGTTTTTT
TRBJ2-1 NA NA TRBV10-3 CAISGQGSSYNEQFF TGTGCCATCAGTGGGCAGGGGAGCTCCTACAATGAGCAGTTCTTC
TRBJ1-1 NA NA TRBV19 CASSIGRGEGTEAFF TGTGCCAGTAGTATAGGTAGGGGTGAAGGCACTGAAGCTTTCTTT
TRBJ1-5 NA few TRBV5-1 CASSPGTDSNQPQHF TGCGCCAGCAGCCCCGGGACGGATAGCAATCAGCCCCAGCATTTT
TRBJ2-7 TRBD1 NA TRBV10-3 CAISDKGQHEQYF TGTGCCATCAGCGACAAGGGACAGCACGAGCAGTACTTC
TRBJ2-2 NA NA TRBV5-1 CASSLWTSNTGELFF TGCGCCAGCAGCTTGTGGACATCGAACACCGGGGAGCTGTTTTTT
TRBJ2-4 TRBD2 NA TRBV4-1 CASSQGSGTKNIQYF TGCGCCAGCAGCCAAGGTAGCGGGACGAAAAACATTCAGTACTTC
TRBJ2-2 TRBD2 few TRBV6-5 CASSPLREVGELFF TGTGCCAGCAGCCCCTTGCGGGAGGTCGGGGAGCTGTTTTTT
TRBJ1-4 NA NA TRBV7-9 CASSWDVATNEKLFF TGTGCCAGCAGTTGGGACGTTGCAACTAATGAAAAACTGTTTTTT
TRBJ2-5 TRBD1 NA TRBV6-1 CASRDRGRQETQYF TGTGCCAGCAGAGACAGGGGGCGACAAGAGACCCAGTACTTC
TRBJ2-5 NA few TRBV19 CASSMYQGETQYF TGTGCCAGTAGTATGTATCAGGGAGAGACCCAGTACTTC